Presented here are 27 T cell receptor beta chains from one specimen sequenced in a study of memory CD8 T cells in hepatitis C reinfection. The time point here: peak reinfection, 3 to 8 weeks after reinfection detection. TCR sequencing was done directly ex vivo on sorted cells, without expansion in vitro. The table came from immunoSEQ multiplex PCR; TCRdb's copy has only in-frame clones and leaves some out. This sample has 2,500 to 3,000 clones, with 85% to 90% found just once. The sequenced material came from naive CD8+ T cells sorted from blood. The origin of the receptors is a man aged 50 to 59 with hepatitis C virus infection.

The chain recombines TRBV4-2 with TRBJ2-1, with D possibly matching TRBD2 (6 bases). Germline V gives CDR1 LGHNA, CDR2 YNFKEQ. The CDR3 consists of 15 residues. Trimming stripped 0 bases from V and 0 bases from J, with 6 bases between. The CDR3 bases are TGTGCCAGCAGCCAAGAGGGAGGCTCCTACAATGAGCAGTTCTTC. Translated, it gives CASSQEGGSYNEQFF.

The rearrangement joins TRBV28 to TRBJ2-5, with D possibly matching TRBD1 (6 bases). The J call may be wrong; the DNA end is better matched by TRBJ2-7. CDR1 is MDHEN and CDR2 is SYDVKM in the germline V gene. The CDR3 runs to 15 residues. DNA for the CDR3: TGTGCCAGCATCAAAACCGCCGGGACATCCTACGAGCAGTACTTC. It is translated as CASIKTAGTSYEQYF.

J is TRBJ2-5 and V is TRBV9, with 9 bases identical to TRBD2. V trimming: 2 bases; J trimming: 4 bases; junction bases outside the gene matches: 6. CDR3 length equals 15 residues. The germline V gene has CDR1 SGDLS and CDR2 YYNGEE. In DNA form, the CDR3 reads TGTGCCAGCAGCGTCTCTAGCGGGATTTTAGAGACCCAGTACTTC. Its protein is CASSVSSGILETQYF.

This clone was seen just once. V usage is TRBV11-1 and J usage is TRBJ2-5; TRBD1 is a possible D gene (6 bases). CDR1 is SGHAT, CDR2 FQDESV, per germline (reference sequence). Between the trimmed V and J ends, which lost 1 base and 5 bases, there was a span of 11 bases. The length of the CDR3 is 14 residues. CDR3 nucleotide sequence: TGTGCCAGCAGCTTAGAGGCAGGGGCGGAGACCCAGTACTTC. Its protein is CASSLEAGAETQYF.

The CDR3 DNA is TGTGCCAGGGGGAACAGGGACAATGAGCAGTTCTTC. Its protein product is CARGNRDNEQFF. The chain employs TRBV21-1 and TRBJ2-1; the table's D call, TRBD1, has no DNA check behind it. TRBV21-1 is labeled a pseudogene. The CDR3 sequence is 12 residues long.

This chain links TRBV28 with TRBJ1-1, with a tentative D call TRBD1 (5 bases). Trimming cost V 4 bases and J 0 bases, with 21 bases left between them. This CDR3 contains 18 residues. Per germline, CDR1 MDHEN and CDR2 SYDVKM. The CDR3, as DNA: TGTGCCAGCAGTTCACGACTGCAGCGGGGGTCCATGAACACTGAAGCTTTCTTT. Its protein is CASSSRLQRGSMNTEAFF.

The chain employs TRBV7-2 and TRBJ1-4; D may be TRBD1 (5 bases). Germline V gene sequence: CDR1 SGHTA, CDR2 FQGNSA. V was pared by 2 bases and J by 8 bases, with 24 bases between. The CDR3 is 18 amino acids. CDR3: CASSLPPTQAALGEKLFF. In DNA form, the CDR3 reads TGTGCCAGCAGCTTACCGCCCACACAGGCTGCCCTGGGGGAAAAACTGTTTTTT. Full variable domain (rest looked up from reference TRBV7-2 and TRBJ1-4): GAGVSQSPSNKVTEKGKDVELRCDPISGHTALYWYRQSLGQGLEFLIYFQGNSAPDKSGLPSDRFSAERTGGSVSTLTIQRTQQEDSAVYLCASSLPPTQAALGEKLFFGSGTQLSVL.

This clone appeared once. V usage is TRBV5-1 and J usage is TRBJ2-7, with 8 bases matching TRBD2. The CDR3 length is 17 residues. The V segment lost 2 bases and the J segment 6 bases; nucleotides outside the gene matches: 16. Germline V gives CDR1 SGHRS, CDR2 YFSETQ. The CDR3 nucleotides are TGCGCCAGCAGCTTATCGCTCGGGGCGTCGGGAGGGGGCGAGCAGTACTTC. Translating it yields CASSLSLGASGGGEQYF.

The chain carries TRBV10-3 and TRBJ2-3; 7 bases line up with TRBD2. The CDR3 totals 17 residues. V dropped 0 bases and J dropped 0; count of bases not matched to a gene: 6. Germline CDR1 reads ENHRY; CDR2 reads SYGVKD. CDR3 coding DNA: TGTGCCATCAGTGAGTCGATGAGCGGGACTAGCACAGATACGCAGTATTTT. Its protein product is CAISESMSGTSTDTQYF.

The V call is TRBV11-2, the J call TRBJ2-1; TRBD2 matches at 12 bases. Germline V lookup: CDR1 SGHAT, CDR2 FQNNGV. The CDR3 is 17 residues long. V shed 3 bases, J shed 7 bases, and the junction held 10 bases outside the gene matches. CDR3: CASSFLLAGGVENEQFF. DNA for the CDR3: TGTGCCAGCAGCTTTCTCCTAGCGGGAGGGGTCGAGAATGAGCAGTTCTTC.

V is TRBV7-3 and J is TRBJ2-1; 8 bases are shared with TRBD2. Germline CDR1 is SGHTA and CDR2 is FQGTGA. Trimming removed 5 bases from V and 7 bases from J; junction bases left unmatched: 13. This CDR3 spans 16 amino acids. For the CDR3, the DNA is TGTGCCAGCAGCACCGATGCGACGGGAGGGAGAAATGAGCAGTTCTTC. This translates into CASSTDATGGRNEQFF.

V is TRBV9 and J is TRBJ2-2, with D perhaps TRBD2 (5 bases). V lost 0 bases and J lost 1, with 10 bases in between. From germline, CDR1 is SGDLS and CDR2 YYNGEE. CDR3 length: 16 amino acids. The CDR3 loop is CASSVAGMRNTGELFF. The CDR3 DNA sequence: TGTGCCAGCAGCGTAGCGGGAATGAGGAACACCGGGGAGCTGTTTTTT.

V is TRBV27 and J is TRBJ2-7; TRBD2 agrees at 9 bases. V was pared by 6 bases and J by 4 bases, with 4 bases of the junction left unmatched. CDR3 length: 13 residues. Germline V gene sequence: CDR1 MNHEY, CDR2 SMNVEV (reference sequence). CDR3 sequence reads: CASSDGLAYEQYF. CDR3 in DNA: TGTGCCAGCAGCGACGGACTAGCGTACGAGCAGTACTTC.

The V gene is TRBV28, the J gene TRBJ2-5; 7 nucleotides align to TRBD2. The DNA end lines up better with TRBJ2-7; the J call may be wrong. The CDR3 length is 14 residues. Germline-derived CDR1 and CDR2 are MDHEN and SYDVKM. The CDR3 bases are TGTGCCAGCAGGCTACGTGGGGGGGTACGCGAGCAGTACTTC. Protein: CASRLRGGVREQYF.

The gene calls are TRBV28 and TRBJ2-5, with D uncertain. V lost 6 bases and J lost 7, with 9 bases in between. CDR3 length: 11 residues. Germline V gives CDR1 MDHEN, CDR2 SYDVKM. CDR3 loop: CASSLSGTQYF. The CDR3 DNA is TGTGCCAGCAGCCTCTCGGGGACCCAGTACTTC.

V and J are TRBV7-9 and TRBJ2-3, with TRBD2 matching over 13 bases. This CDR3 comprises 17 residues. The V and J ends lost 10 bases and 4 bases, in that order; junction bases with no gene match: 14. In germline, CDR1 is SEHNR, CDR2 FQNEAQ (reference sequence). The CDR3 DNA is TGTGCCACCACGGTAGGACTAGCGGGAGTCTCAGCAGATACGCAGTATTTT. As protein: CATTVGLAGVSADTQYF. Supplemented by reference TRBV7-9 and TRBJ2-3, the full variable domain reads DTGVSQNPRHKITKRGQNVTFRCDPISEHNRLYWYRQTLGQGPEFLTYFQNEAQLEKSRLLSDRFSAERPKGSFSTLEIQRTEQGDSAMYLCATTVGLAGVSADTQYFGPGTRLTVL.

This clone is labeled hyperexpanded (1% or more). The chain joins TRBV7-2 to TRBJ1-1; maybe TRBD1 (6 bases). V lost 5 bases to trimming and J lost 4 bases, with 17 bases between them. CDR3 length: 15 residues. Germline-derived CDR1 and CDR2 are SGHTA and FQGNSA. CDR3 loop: CASSHLVGASTEAFF. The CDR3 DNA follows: TGTGCCAGCAGCCACCTTGTGGGGGCGAGCACTGAAGCTTTCTTT.

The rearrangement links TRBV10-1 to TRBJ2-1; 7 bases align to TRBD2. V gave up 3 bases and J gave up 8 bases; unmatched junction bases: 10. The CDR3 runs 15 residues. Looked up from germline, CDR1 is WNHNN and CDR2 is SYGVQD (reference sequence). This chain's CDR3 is CASSDKTGGLDEQFF. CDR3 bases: TGCGCCAGCAGTGATAAAACGGGAGGACTCGATGAGCAGTTCTTC.

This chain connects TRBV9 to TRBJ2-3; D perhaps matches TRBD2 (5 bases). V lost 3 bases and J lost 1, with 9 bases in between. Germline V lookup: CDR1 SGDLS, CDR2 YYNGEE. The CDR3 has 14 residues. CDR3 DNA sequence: TGTGCCAGCAGCGAATTGGAGGGCACAGATACGCAGTATTTT. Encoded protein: CASSELEGTDTQYF.

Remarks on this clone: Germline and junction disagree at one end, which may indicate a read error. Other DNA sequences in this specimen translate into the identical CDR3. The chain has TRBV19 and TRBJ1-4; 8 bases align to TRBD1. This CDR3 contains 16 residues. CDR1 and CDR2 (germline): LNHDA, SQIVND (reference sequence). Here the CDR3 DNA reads TGTGCCAGTAGCGACAGGGGTGCGGCAACCAATGAAAAACTGTTTTTT. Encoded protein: CASSDRGAATNEKLFF.

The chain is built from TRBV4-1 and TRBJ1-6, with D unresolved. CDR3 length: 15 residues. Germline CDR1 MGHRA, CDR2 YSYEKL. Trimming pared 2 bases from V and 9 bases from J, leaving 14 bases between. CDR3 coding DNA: TGCGCCAGCAGCCAAAAGATCGACTCGTCTTCACCCCTCCACTTT. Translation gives CASSQKIDSSSPLHF.

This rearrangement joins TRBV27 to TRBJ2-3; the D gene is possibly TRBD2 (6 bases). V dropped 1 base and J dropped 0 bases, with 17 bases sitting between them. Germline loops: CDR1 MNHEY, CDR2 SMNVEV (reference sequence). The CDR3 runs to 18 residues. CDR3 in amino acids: CASSLFVPGLTSTDTQYF. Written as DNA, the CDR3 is TGTGCCAGCAGTTTATTCGTACCCGGACTAACTAGCACAGATACGCAGTATTTT.

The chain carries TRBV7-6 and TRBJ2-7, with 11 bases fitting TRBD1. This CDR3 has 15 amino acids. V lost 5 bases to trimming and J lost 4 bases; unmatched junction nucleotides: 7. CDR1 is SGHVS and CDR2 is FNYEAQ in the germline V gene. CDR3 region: CASSPGQGGIYEQYF. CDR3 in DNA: TGTGCCAGCAGCCCGGGACAGGGGGGAATTTACGAGCAGTACTTC.

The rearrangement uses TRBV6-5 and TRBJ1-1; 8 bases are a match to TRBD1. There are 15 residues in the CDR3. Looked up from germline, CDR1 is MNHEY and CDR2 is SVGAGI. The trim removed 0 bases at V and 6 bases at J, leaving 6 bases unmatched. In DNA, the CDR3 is TGTGCCAGCAGTTACTCCTGGACAGGGAGCGCTGAAGCTTTCTTT. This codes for CASSYSWTGSAEAFF.

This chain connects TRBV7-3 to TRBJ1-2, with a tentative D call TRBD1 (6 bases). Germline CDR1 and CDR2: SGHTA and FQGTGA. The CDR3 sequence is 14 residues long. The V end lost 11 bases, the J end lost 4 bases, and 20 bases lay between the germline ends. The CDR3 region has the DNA TGTGCCGACAGCTTACTGGGAGGGGGCTATGGCTACACCTTC. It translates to CADSLLGGGYGYTF. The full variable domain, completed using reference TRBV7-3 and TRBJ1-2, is GAGVSQTPSNKVTEKGKYVELRCDPISGHTALYWYRQSLGQGPEFLIYFQGTGAADDSGLPNDRFFAVRPEGSVSTLKIQRTERGDSAVYLCADSLLGGGYGYTFGSGTRLTVV.

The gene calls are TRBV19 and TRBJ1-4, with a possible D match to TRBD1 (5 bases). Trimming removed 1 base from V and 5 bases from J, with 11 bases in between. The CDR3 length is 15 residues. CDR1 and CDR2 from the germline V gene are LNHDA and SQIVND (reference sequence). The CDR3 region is CASSIGGGSNEKLFF. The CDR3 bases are TGTGCCAGTAGTATAGGGGGGGGTTCCAATGAAAAACTGTTTTTT.

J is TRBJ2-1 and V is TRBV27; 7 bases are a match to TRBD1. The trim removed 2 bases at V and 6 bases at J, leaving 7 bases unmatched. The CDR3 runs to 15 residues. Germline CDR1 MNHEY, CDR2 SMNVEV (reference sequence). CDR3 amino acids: CASSLAGRGINEQFF. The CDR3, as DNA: TGTGCCAGCAGTTTAGCCGGCAGGGGGATCAATGAGCAGTTCTTC.